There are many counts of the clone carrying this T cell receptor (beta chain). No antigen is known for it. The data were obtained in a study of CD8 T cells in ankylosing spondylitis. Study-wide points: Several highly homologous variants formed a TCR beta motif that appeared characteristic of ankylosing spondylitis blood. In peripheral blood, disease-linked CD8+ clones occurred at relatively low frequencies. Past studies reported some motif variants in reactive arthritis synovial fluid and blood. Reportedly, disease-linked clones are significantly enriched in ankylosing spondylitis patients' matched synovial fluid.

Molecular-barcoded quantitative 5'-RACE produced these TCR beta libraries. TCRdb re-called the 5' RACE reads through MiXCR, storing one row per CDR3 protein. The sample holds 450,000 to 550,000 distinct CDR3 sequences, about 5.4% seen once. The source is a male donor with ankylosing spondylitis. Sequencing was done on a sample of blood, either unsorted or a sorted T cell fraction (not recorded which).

CDR3 sequence: CSARIGTTWSQQYF. In DNA form, the CDR3 reads TGCAGTGCTAGAATTGGGACCACCTGGTCCCAACAGTACTTC. The gene calls are TRBV20-1 and TRBJ2-5, with D perhaps being TRBD1 or TRBD2 (5 bases each). Per germline, CDR1 DFQATT and CDR2 SNEGSKA (reference sequence). Trimming stripped 2 bases from V and 11 bases from J, with 21 bases between. The CDR3 length is 14 residues.